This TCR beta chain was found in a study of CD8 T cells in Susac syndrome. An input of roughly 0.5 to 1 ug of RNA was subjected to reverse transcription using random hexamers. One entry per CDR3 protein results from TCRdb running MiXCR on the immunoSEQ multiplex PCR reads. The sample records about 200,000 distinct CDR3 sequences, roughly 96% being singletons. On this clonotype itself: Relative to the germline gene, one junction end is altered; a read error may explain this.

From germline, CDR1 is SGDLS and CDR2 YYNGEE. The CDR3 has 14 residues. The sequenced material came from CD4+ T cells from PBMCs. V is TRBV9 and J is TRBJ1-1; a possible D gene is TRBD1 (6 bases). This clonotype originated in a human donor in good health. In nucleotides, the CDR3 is TGCGCCAGCAGCGTAGGGGCAGGGGAACGCCAAGCTTTCTTT. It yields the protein CASSVGAGERQAFF. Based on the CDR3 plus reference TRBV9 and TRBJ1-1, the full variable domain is DSGVTQTPKHLITATGQRVTLRCSPRSGDLSVYWYQQSLDQGLQFLIQYYNGEERAKGNILERFSAQQFPDLHSELNLSSLELGDSALYFCASSVGAGERQAFFGQGTRLTVV.